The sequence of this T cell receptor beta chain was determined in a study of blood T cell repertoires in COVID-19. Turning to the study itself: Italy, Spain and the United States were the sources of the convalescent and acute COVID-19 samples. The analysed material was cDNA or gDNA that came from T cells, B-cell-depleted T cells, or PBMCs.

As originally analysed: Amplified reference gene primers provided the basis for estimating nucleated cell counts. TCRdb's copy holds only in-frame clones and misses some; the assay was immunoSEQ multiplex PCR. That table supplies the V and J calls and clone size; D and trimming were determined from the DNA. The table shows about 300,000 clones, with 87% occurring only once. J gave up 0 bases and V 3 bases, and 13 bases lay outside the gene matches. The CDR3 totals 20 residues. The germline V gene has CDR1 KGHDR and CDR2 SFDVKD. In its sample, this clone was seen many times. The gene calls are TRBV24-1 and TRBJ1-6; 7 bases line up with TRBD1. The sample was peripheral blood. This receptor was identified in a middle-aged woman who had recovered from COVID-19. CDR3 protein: CATSDPRGNRDRSYNSPLHF. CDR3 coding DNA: TGTGCCACCAGTGATCCCAGGGGGAACAGGGACCGCTCCTATAATTCACCCCTCCACTTT.